Below, 27 T cell receptor beta chains from the same sample are listed, as sequenced in a study of shared clonotypes between healthy human individuals. This table comes from immunoSEQ multiplex PCR, and its TCRdb copy is limited to in-frame clones, with some not included. The sample shows over 850,000 clones, around 78% of them seen only once. The sequenced sample was memory CD4+ T cells from PBMCs. Regarding subset: CD45RA-negative fraction. These receptor sequences come from a man between 18 and 35 years old in good health. Some clones in this sample may be carry-over from other donors' samples.

This clone was picked up many times. The chain combines TRBV5-1 with TRBJ1-4; no definite D call. The CDR3 is 14 amino acids. CDR1 SGHRS and CDR2 YFSETQ come from the germline V gene. The V and J ends lost 0 bases and 11 bases respectively, with 14 bases between them. This chain's CDR3 is CASSLDLVNGKLFF. In DNA, the CDR3 is TGCGCCAGCAGCTTGGATCTCGTAAACGGGAAACTGTTTTTT. Full variable domain (remainder filled in from reference TRBV5-1 and TRBJ1-4): KAGVTQTPRYLIKTRGQQVTLSCSPISGHRSVSWYQQTPGQGLQFLFEYFSETQRNKGNFPGRFSGRQFSNSRSEMNVSTLELGDSALYLCASSLDLVNGKLFFGSGTQLSVL.

The rearrangement links TRBV14 to TRBJ2-1; 10 bases are a match to TRBD2. The V segment lost 1 base and the J segment 8 bases; nucleotides outside the gene matches: 17. The CDR3 consists of 19 residues. The germline gives CDR1 SGHDN, CDR2 FVKESK. The CDR3 DNA is TGTGCCAGCAGCCAAGGGTGGGCTAGCGGGAGCTTCGGGGTCCATGAGCAGTTCTTC. Amino acid sequence: CASSQGWASGSFGVHEQFF.

The V gene is TRBV7-2, the J gene TRBJ1-2, with D possibly matching TRBD1 (6 bases). Trimming stripped 5 bases from V and 5 bases from J, with 27 bases between. The CDR3 is 18 residues long. Germline loops: CDR1 SGHTA, CDR2 FQGNSA. The DNA of the CDR3 is TGTGCCAGCAGCCGACTCCCGACGACTGACAGGCCTCGGTATGGCTACACCTTC. Residues: CASSRLPTTDRPRYGYTF.

A word on this clone: Other DNA variants within this sample encode the same CDR3. The V call is TRBV28, the J call TRBJ1-1; D perhaps matches TRBD1 (6 bases). Germline V gene data show CDR1 as MDHEN and CDR2 as SYDVKM. CDR3 length: 14 residues. V was clipped by 2 bases and J by 1 base, with 8 bases between them. The CDR3 is CASSLGGGNTEAFF. The CDR3, as DNA: TGTGCCAGCAGTTTAGGGGGCGGGAACACTGAAGCTTTCTTT.

Points on this clone: The sample holds other DNA sequences that translate to the same CDR3. The CDR3 is CASSLTRETQYF. The CDR3, as DNA: TGTGCCAGCAGTTTGACCCGAGAGACCCAGTACTTC. The chain employs TRBV6-6 and TRBJ2-5, with D unresolved. This CDR3 contains 12 residues. CDR1 and CDR2 from the germline V gene are MNHNY and SVGAGI (reference sequence). The V end was cut by 4 bases, the J end by 4 bases, with 7 bases between.

The rearrangement joins TRBV28 to TRBJ1-1; no definite D call. Trimming left V 6 bases short and J 9 bases short, with 8 bases between. CDR3 length: 10 amino acids. Per the germline V gene, CDR1 is MDHEN and CDR2 is SYDVKM. The CDR3 loop is CASRSGKAFF. The CDR3 nucleotides read TGTGCCAGCAGGTCGGGGAAAGCTTTCTTT. Drawing the rest from reference TRBV28 and TRBJ1-1, the complete variable domain is DVKVTQSSRYLVKRTGEKVFLECVQDMDHENMFWYRQDPGLGLRLIYFSYDVKMKEKGDIPEGYSVSREKKERFSLILESASTNQTSMYLCASRSGKAFFGQGTRLTVV.

The chain joins TRBV7-8 to TRBJ1-4, with D possibly TRBD1 on 5 matching bases. This CDR3 is built from 12 residues. Germline loops: CDR1 SGHVS, CDR2 FQNEAQ. V lost 1 base, J lost 13 bases, and 10 bases lay in between. As DNA, the CDR3 is TGTGCCAGCAGCTTAGATGGCGGGGGACTGTTTTTT. It yields the protein CASSLDGGGLFF.

The chain links TRBV6-5 to TRBJ1-4; D gene uncertain. V was shortened by 6 bases and J by 8 bases, with 7 bases between the two germline ends. The germline V gene encodes CDR1 MNHEY and CDR2 SVGAGI. This CDR3 has 11 residues. CDR3 sequence (DNA): TGTGCCAGCAGAGGGCGGGAAAAACTGTTTTTT. It codes for CASRGREKLFF.

The chain uses TRBV11-2 and TRBJ2-5; D unresolved. Trimming pared 3 bases from V and 7 bases from J, leaving 24 bases between. The CDR3 spans 17 residues. Germline CDR1 SGHAT, CDR2 FQNNGV. CDR3 DNA: TGTGCCAGCAGCTTGGAATCGGCAGGAGTGTGGTTAGGGACCCAGTACTTC. It specifies CASSLESAGVWLGTQYF.

CDR3 DNA sequence: TGTGCCAGCAGCGGGTCACAGGGGGCGTATGGCTACACCTTC. It translates to CASSGSQGAYGYTF. The rearrangement joins TRBV9 to TRBJ1-2, with 9 bases lining up with TRBD1. This CDR3 spans 14 amino acids. Germline-derived CDR1 and CDR2 are SGDLS and YYNGEE. The ends lost 3 bases at V and 5 bases at J; junction bases unmatched: 5.

V is TRBV28 and J is TRBJ2-7; TRBD2 aligns across 10 bases. The V segment lost 5 bases and the J segment 1 base; nucleotides outside the gene matches: 2. The germline V gene has CDR1 MDHEN and CDR2 SYDVKM. The CDR3 length is 14 residues. In DNA, the CDR3 is TGTGCCAGCAGTCCACTAGCGGGATCCTACGAGCAGTACTTC. Translation gives CASSPLAGSYEQYF.

The table lists this clone with a few counts. This chain uses TRBV19 with TRBJ2-2; TRBD1 matches at 11 bases. This CDR3 has 16 residues. Germline-derived CDR1 and CDR2 are LNHDA and SQIVND (reference sequence). J gave up 4 bases and V 5 bases, and 6 bases lay outside the gene matches. This chain's CDR3 is CASSLGQGAGTGELFF. CDR3 in DNA: TGTGCCAGTAGTCTCGGACAGGGGGCTGGCACCGGGGAGCTGTTTTTT.

The CDR3 spells CASSPGQGAGEQFF. In DNA form, the CDR3 reads TGTGCCAGCAGCCCAGGACAGGGGGCAGGTGAGCAGTTCTTC. The chain is built from TRBV7-3 and TRBJ2-1, with 11 bases lining up with TRBD1. In germline, CDR1 is SGHTA, CDR2 FQGTGA. The V and J ends lost 5 bases and 9 bases, in that order; junction bases with no gene match: 6. The CDR3 sequence is 14 residues long. The full variable domain, its missing parts supplied by reference TRBV7-3 and TRBJ2-1, is GAGVSQTPSNKVTEKGKYVELRCDPISGHTALYWYRQSLGQGPEFLIYFQGTGAADDSGLPNDRFFAVRPEGSVSTLKIQRTERGDSAVYLCASSPGQGAGEQFFGPGTRLTVL.

The gene calls are TRBV7-8 and TRBJ2-3; a weak D match, TRBD2 (5 bases). This CDR3 is 15 amino acids long. V shed 1 base and J shed 3 bases, with 11 bases lying between them. The germline V gene has CDR1 SGHVS and CDR2 FQNEAQ. DNA for the CDR3: TGTGCCAGCAGCTTAGTAGAGTGGGAGACAGATACGCAGTATTTT. As protein: CASSLVEWETDTQYF. The full variable domain, its missing parts supplied by reference TRBV7-8 and TRBJ2-3, is GAGVSQSPRYKVAKRGQDVALRCDPISGHVSLFWYQQALGQGPEFLTYFQNEAQLDKSGLPSDRFFAERPEGSVSTLKIQRTQQEDSAVYLCASSLVEWETDTQYFGPGTRLTVL.

This clone occurred a few times. This chain joins TRBV30 and TRBJ2-7; 7 nucleotides align to TRBD1. The germline gives CDR1 GTSNPN, CDR2 SVGIG (reference sequence). Losses at the gene ends were 1 base for V and 2 bases for J; bases not matched to a gene: 14. The CDR3 is made up of 17 amino acids. The CDR3 DNA sequence: TGTGCCTGGAGTGATTCCGTCGGACAGGACATTACCTACGAGCAGTACTTC. This translates into CAWSDSVGQDITYEQYF.

As for this clone: This sample also contains other DNA sequences that code for the same CDR3. The V gene is TRBV5-1, the J gene TRBJ2-5; either TRBD1 or TRBD2 may supply D (5 bases each). V was trimmed by 4 bases and J by 2 bases, leaving 12 bases between them. This CDR3 is 14 amino acids long. Per germline, CDR1 SGHRS and CDR2 YFSETQ. CDR3 nucleotides: TGCGCCAGCAGCCTGGGACCGGAGCAAGAGACCCAGTACTTC. Residues: CASSLGPEQETQYF.

This rearrangement joins TRBV27 to TRBJ1-5, with D perhaps TRBD1 (5 bases). The CDR3 runs to 13 residues. V was pared by 2 bases and J by 7 bases, with 9 bases between. Germline V lookup: CDR1 MNHEY, CDR2 SMNVEV (reference sequence). The CDR3 DNA sequence: TGTGCCAGCAGTTTAGGGGACCCCCAGCCCCAGCATTTT. Translated, it gives CASSLGDPQPQHF.

This chain joins TRBV6-1 and TRBJ2-5; D remains ambiguous. Per the germline V gene, CDR1 is MNHNS and CDR2 is SASEGT. The CDR3 runs 14 residues. V was pared by 3 bases and J by 1 base, with 9 bases between. CDR3 nucleotide sequence: TGTGCCAGCAGTGATCTGGTGGGCCAAGAGACCCAGTACTTC. Amino acid sequence: CASSDLVGQETQYF.

This rearrangement joins TRBV10-3 to TRBJ1-1; D gene unclear. Germline V gene data show CDR1 as ENHRY and CDR2 as SYGVKD. The CDR3 is made up of 15 amino acids. V was clipped by 2 bases and J by 2 bases, with 12 bases between them. The CDR3 protein is CAISETRTENTEAFF. The DNA for the CDR3 is TGTGCCATCAGTGAGACAAGGACCGAAAACACTGAAGCTTTCTTT.

This rearrangement joins TRBV6-5 to TRBJ2-1, with TRBD1 matching 7 bases. The J segment lost 7 bases and the V segment lost 5 bases, leaving 8 bases of the junction unmatched. The CDR3 runs 14 residues. Germline-derived CDR1 and CDR2 are MNHEY and SVGAGI. This CDR3 is CASSPWDRPNEQFF. In DNA, the CDR3 is TGTGCCAGCAGTCCCTGGGACAGACCTAATGAGCAGTTCTTC.

The CDR3 region has the DNA TGTGCCAGCAGCGCGGCTAGCGCCACAGATACGCAGTATTTT. This translates into CASSAASATDTQYF. The gene calls are TRBV5-5 and TRBJ2-3; the D gene is possibly TRBD2 (6 bases). The ends were cut back, 4 bases at V and 2 bases at J, with 11 bases in the middle. The CDR3 has 14 residues. Germline V CDR1 and CDR2: SGHKS, YYEKEE (reference sequence). The whole variable domain, remainder taken from reference TRBV5-5 and TRBJ2-3, is DAGVTQSPTHLIKTRGQQVTLRCSPISGHKSVSWYQQVLGQGPQFIFQYYEKEERGRGNFPDRFSARQFPNYSSELNVNALLLGDSALYLCASSAASATDTQYFGPGTRLTVL.

The rearrangement links TRBV28 to TRBJ2-5; D is possibly TRBD1 or TRBD2 (7 bases each). The length of the CDR3 is 19 residues. Trimming left V 7 bases short and J 4 bases short, with 31 bases between. Per germline, CDR1 MDHEN and CDR2 SYDVKM. The CDR3 loop is CASTKRQGIHGAGLETQYF. The CDR3 DNA sequence: TGTGCCAGCACTAAGAGACAGGGTATACACGGAGCGGGACTAGAGACCCAGTACTTC.

The chain uses TRBV7-2 and TRBJ2-1, with D maybe TRBD1 (6 bases). Germline CDR1 and CDR2: SGHTA and FQGNSA. The CDR3 runs to 17 residues. V lost 0 bases, J lost 2 bases, and 14 bases lay in between. The CDR3 bases are TGTGCCAGCAGCTTAGCGCTCGGCAGGGGCCCCTACAATGAGCAGTTCTTC. This gives the protein CASSLALGRGPYNEQFF.

The rearrangement joins TRBV11-2 to TRBJ2-1; 7 bases are shared with TRBD2. V shed 1 base, J shed 4 bases, and the junction held 7 bases outside the gene matches. From germline, CDR1 is SGHAT and CDR2 FQNNGV. The CDR3 extends over 16 amino acids. This CDR3 is CASSLVAGLAYNEQFF. The CDR3 bases are TGTGCCAGCAGCTTAGTAGCGGGCTTAGCTTACAATGAGCAGTTCTTC.

The chain employs TRBV6-5 and TRBJ2-5, with D possibly matching TRBD2 (5 bases). Deletions cut 6 bases from V and 8 bases from J, with 13 bases between. The length of the CDR3 is 12 residues. Germline V gene lookup returns CDR1 MNHEY and CDR2 SVGAGI. CDR3 sequence (DNA): TGTGCCAGCAGAAGCCCCTCGGGAACCCAGTACTTC. Translated: CASRSPSGTQYF.

This sequence joins TRBV2 and TRBJ1-5; no definite D call. The CDR3 has 15 residues. The V gene's germline CDR1 is SNHLY and CDR2 FYNNEI. The V gene lost 3 bases and the J gene lost 1 base, with 10 bases spanning the gap. The CDR3 DNA is TGTGCCAGCAGTGAGACGACACTGAGCAATCAGCCCCAGCATTTT. Translated: CASSETTLSNQPQHF.

The V and J genes are TRBV19 and TRBJ1-5; maybe TRBD1 (5 bases). Germline V gives CDR1 LNHDA, CDR2 SQIVND (reference sequence). With 5 bases removed from V and 3 bases from J, the gap between germline ends came to 14 bases. The CDR3 is 15 residues long. The CDR3 nucleotides read TGTGCCAGTAGTTCCTCGGGACGGTACAATCAGCCCCAGCATTTT. The encoded protein is CASSSSGRYNQPQHF.